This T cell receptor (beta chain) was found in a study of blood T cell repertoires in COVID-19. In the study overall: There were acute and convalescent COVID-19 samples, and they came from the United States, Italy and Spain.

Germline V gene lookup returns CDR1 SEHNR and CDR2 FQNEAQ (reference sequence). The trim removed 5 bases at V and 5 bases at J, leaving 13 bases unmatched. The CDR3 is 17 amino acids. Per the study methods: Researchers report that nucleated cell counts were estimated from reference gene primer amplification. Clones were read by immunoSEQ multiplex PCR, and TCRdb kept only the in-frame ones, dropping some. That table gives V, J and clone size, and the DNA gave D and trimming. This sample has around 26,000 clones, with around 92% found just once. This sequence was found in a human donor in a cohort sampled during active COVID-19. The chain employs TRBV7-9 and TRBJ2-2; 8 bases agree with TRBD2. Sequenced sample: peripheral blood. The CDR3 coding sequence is TGTGCCAGCAGCCCTCTTTCGGGGGGGGCCGGGACCGGGGAGCTGTTTTTT. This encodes CASSPLSGGAGTGELFF.